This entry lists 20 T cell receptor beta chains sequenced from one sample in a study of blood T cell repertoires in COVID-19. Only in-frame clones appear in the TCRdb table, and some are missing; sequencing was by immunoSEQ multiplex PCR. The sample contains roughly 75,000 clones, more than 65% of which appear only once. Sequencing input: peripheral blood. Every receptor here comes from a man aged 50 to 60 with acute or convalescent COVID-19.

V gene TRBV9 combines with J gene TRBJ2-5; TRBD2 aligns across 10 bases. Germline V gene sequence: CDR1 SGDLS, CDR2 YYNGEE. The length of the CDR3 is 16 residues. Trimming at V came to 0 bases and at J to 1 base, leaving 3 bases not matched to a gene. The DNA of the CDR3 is TGTGCCAGCAGCGTAGGGCTAGCGGGGGCCCAAGAGACCCAGTACTTC. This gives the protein CASSVGLAGAQETQYF.

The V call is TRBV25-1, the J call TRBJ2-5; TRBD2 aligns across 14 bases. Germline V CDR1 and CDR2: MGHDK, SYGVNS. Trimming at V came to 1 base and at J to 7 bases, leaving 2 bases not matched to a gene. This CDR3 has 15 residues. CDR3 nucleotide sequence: TGTGCCAGCAGTGAATCTGGACTAGCGGGGGGGACCCAGTACTTC. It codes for CASSESGLAGGTQYF.

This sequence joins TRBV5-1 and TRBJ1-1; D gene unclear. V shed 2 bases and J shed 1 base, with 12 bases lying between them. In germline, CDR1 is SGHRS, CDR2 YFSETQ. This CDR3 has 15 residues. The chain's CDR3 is CASSLLFSANTEAFF. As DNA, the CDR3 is TGCGCCAGCAGCTTATTATTCAGCGCGAACACTGAAGCTTTCTTT.

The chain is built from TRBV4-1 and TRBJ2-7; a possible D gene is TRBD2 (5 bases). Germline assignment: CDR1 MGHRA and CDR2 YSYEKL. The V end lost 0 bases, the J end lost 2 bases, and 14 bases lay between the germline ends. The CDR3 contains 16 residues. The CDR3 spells CASSQDHDEGTYEQYF. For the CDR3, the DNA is TGCGCCAGCAGCCAAGATCATGACGAGGGTACCTACGAGCAGTACTTC.

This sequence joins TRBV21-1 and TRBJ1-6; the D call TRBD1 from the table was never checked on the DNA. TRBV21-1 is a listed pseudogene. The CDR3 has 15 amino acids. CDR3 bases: TGTGCCAGCAGCAATAGACAGGGCCGGTATTCACCCCTCCACTTT. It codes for CASSNRQGRYSPLHF.

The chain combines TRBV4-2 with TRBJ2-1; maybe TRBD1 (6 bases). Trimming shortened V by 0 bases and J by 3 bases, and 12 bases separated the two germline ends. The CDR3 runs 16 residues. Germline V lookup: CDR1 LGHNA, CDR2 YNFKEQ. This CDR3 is CASSQDRGLYYNEQFF. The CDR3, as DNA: TGTGCCAGCAGCCAAGACAGGGGCCTTTACTACAATGAGCAGTTCTTC.

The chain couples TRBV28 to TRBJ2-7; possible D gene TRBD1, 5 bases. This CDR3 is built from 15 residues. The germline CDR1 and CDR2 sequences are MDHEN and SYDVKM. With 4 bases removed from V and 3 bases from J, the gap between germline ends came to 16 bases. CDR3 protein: CASSSPGKGHYEQYF. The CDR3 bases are TGTGCCAGCAGTTCCCCCGGAAAAGGACACTACGAGCAGTACTTC.

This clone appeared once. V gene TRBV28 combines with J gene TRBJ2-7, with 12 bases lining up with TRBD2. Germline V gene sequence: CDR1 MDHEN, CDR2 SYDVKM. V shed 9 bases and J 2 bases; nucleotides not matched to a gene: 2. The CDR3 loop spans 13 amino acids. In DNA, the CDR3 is TGTGCCAGTCTAGCGGGAGGGCCCTACGAGCAGTACTTC. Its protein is CASLAGGPYEQYF.

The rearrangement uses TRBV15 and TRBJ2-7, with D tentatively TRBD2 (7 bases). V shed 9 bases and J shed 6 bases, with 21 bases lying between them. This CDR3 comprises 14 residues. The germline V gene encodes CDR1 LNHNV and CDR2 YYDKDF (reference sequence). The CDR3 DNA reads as TGTGCCACGAACCAGAGGGGGGGAAGGGGCGAGCAGTACTTC. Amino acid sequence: CATNQRGGRGEQYF.

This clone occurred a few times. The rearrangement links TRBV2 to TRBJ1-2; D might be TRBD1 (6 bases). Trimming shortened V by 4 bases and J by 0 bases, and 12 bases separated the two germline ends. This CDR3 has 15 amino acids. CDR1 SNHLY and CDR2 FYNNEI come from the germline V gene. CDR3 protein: CASSAGQSANYGYTF. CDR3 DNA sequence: TGTGCCAGCAGTGCCGGACAGAGTGCTAACTATGGCTACACCTTC.

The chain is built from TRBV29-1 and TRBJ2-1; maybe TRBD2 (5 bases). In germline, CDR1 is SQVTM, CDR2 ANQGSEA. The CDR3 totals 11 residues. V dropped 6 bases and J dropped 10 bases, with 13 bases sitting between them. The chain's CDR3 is CSVAGVAEQFF. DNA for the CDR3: TGCAGCGTCGCCGGAGTAGCGGAGCAGTTCTTC.

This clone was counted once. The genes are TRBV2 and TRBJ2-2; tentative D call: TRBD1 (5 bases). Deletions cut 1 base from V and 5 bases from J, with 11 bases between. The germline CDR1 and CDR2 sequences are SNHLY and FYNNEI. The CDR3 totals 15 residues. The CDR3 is CASSEVPGRTGELFF. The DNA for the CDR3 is TGTGCCAGCAGTGAAGTGCCAGGGCGGACCGGGGAGCTGTTTTTT.

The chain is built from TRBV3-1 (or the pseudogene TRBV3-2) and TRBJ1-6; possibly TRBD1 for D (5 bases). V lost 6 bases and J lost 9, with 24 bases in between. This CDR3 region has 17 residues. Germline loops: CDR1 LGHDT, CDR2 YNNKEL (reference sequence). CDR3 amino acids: CASRPNAGGVLGSPLHF. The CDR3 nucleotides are TGTGCCAGCAGGCCAAATGCCGGGGGTGTTTTGGGTTCACCCCTCCACTTT.

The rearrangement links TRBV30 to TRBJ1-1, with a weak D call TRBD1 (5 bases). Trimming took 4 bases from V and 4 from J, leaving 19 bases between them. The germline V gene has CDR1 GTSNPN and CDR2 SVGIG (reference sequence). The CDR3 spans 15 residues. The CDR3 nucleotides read TGTGCCTGGAATCGGATGGGGCCCCGAGGCACTGAAGCTTTCTTT. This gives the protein CAWNRMGPRGTEAFF.

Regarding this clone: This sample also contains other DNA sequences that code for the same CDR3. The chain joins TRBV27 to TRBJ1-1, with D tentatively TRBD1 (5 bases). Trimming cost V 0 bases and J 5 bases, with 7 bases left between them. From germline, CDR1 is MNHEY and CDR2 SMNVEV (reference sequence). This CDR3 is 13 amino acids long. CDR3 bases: TGTGCCAGCAGTTTATCTCGGGGGACTGAAGCTTTCTTT. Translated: CASSLSRGTEAFF.

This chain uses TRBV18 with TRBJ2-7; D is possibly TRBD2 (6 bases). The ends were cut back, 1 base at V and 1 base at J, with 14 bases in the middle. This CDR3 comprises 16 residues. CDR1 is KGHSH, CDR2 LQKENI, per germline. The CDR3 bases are TGTGCCAGCTCACCACGATGGGGGGATGGATCCTACGAGCAGTACTTC. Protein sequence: CASSPRWGDGSYEQYF.

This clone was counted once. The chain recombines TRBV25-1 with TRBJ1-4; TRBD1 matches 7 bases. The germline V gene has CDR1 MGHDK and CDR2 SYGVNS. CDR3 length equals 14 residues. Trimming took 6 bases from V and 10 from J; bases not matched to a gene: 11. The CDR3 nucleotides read TGTGCCAGCAGCCAAGGGACAGCCTTTGGAAAACTGTTTTTT. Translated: CASSQGTAFGKLFF.

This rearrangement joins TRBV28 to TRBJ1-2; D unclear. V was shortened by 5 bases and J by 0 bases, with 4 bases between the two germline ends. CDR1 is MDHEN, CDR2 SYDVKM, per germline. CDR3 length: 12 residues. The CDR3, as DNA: TGTGCCAGCAGTCGCGCTAACTATGGCTACACCTTC. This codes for CASSRANYGYTF.

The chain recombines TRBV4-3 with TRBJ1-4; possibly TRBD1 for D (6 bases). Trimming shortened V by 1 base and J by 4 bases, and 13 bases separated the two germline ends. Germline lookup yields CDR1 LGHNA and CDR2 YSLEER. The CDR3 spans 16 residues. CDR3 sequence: CASSQAHGQFNEKLFF. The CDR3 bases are TGCGCCAGCAGCCAAGCCCACGGACAGTTTAATGAAAAACTGTTTTTT.

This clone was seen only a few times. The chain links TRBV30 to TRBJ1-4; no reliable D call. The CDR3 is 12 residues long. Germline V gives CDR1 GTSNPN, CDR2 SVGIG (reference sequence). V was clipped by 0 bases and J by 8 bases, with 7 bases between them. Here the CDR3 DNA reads TGTGCCTGGAGTGTAGAGAACGAAAAACTGTTTTTT. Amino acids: CAWSVENEKLFF.